This T cell receptor (beta chain) came from a study of T cells in localized non-small cell lung cancer. Study results and caveats: Tumor samples were not multi-region, leaving intratumor heterogeneity unexcluded. Appearance in adjacent lung was seen for a median about 59 of the top 100 tumor clones.

Produced via immunoSEQ multiplex PCR; TCRdb's table is partial and in-frame only. The table records 72,000 or so clones, around four fifths of them present only once. V was clipped by 4 bases and J by 3 bases, with 9 bases between them. There are 13 residues in the CDR3. Looked up from germline, CDR1 is KGHSH and CDR2 is LQKENI. Comments on this clone: Its antigen is undetermined.

This receptor was taken from a female donor over 55 with stage I lung adenocarcinoma. The chain couples TRBV18 to TRBJ1-1, with D unclear. This material consisted of peripheral blood, taken before any cancer treatment. CDR3: CASSQLDDTEAFF. In nucleotides, the CDR3 is TGTGCCAGCTCACAACTGGACGACACTGAAGCTTTCTTT.